This TCR beta chain was obtained from a study of T cells in Graves' hyperthyroidism and ophthalmopathy. This clonotype was detected many times. Researchers took RNA transcripts and amplified the TCR beta CDR3 regions from them. Initially, a first-round RT-PCR of the TCR CDR3 employed the HTBI primer set. TCRdb reanalysed the multiplex PCR reads using MiXCR and keeps one entry per CDR3 protein. The sample has 400,000 to 450,000 distinct CDR3 sequences; roughly 14% are singletons. Germline CDR1 reads MNHEY; CDR2 reads SVGAGI. This CDR3 contains 15 residues. V lost 1 base and J 5 bases, leaving 15 bases between the germline ends.

The receptor comes from a man aged 18 to 29 with Graves' ophthalmopathy. The chain employs TRBV6-5 and TRBJ2-7; weak D call: TRBD1 (5 bases). The specimen sequenced was blood. CDR3 nucleotide sequence: TGTGCCAGCAGTTACTTGTTTCAGGGTTTCCACGAGCAGTACTTC. It is translated as CASSYLFQGFHEQYF.